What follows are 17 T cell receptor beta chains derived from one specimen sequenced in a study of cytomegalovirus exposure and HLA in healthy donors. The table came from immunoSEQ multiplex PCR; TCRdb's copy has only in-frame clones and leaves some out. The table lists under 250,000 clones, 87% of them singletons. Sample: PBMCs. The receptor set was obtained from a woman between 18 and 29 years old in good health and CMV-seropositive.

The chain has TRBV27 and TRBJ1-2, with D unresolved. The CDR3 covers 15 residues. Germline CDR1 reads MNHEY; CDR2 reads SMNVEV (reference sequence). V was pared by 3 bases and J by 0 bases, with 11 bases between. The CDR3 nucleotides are TGTGCCAGCAGTTTTACCAGAATGACTAACTATGGCTACACCTTC. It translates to CASSFTRMTNYGYTF.

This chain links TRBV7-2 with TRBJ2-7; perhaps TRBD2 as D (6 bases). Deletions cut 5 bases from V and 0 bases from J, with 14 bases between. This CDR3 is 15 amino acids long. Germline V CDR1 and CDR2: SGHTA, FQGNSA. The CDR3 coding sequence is TGTGCCAGCAGCCCTATTTCTAGCGTCTCCTACGAGCAGTACTTC. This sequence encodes CASSPISSVSYEQYF.

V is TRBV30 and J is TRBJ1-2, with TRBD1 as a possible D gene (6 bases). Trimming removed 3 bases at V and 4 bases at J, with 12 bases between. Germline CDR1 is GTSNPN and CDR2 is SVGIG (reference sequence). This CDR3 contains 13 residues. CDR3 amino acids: CAWSEQGPYGYTF. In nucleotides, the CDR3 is TGTGCCTGGAGCGAACAGGGACCCTATGGCTACACCTTC.

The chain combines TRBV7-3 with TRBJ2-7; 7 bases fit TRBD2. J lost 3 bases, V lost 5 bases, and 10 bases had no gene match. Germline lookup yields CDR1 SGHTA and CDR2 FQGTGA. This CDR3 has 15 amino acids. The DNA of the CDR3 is TGTGCCAGCAGCATGACTAGCTCTGGAATCTACGAGCAGTACTTC. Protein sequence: CASSMTSSGIYEQYF. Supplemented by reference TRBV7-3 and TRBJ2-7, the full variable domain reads GAGVSQTPSNKVTEKGKYVELRCDPISGHTALYWYRQSLGQGPEFLIYFQGTGAADDSGLPNDRFFAVRPEGSVSTLKIQRTERGDSAVYLCASSMTSSGIYEQYFGPGTRLTVT.

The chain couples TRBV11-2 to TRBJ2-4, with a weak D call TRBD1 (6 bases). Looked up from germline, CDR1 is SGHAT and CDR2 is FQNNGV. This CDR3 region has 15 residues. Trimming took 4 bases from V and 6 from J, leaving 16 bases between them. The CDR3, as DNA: TGTGCCAGCAGCTCGCTGGGACACTGGGGAAACATTCAGTACTTC. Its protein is CASSSLGHWGNIQYF.

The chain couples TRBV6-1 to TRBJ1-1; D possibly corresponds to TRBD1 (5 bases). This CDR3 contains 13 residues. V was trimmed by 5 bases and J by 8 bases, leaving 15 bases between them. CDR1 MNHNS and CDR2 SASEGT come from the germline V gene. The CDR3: CASSPWAGREAFF. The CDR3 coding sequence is TGTGCCAGCAGTCCCTGGGCGGGGCGGGAAGCTTTCTTT.

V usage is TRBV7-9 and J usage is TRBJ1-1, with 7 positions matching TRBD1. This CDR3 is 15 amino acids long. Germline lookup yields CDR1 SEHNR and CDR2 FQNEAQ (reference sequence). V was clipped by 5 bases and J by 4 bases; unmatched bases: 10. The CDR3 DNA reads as TGTGCCAGCAGCCCTCGACAGGGAATGGTCACTGAAGCTTTCTTT. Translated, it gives CASSPRQGMVTEAFF. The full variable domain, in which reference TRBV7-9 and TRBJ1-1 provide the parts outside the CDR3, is DTGVSQNPRHKITKRGQNVTFRCDPISEHNRLYWYRQTLGQGPEFLTYFQNEAQLEKSRLLSDRFSAERPKGSFSTLEIQRTEQGDSAMYLCASSPRQGMVTEAFFGQGTRLTVV.

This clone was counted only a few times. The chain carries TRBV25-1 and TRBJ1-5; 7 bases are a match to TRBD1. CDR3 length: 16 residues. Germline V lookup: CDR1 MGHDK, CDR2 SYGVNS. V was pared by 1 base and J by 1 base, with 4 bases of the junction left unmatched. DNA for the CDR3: TGTGCCAGCAGTGAATTGGAGGGGGCGAGCAATCAGCCCCAGCATTTT. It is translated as CASSELEGASNQPQHF.

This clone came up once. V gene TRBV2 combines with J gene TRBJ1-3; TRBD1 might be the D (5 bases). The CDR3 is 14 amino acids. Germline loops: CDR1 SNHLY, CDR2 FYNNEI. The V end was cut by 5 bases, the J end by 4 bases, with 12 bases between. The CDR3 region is CASSLGGTGNTIYF. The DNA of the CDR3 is TGTGCCAGCAGTCTCGGGGGGACGGGAAACACCATATATTTT.

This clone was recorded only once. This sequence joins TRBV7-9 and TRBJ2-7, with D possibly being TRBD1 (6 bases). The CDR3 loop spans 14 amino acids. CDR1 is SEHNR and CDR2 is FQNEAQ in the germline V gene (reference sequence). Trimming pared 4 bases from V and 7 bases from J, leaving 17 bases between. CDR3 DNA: TGTGCCAGCAGCTCCCGGGACACCTCGAGGGAGCAGTACTTC. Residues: CASSSRDTSREQYF.

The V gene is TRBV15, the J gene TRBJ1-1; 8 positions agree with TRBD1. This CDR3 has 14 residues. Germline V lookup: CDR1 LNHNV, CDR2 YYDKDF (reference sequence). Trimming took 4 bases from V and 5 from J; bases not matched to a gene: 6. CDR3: CATSTGGAGTEAFF. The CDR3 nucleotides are TGTGCCACCAGCACAGGGGGCGCTGGTACTGAAGCTTTCTTT.

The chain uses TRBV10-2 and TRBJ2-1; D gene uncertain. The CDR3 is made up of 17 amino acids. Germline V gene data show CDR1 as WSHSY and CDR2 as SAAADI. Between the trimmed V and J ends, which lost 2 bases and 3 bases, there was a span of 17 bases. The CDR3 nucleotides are TGCGCCAGCAGTGAGGTTGAGGCCGGCGAACACTACAATGAGCAGTTCTTC. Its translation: CASSEVEAGEHYNEQFF.

DNA of the CDR3: TGCGCCAGCAGCTGGACAGTTACCAAGAACACTGAAGCTTTCTTT. This encodes CASSWTVTKNTEAFF. The chain carries TRBV5-1 and TRBJ1-1, with D possibly being TRBD1 (6 bases). CDR1 and CDR2 (germline): SGHRS, YFSETQ. The V end was cut by 3 bases, the J end by 1 base, with 13 bases between. The length of the CDR3 is 15 residues.

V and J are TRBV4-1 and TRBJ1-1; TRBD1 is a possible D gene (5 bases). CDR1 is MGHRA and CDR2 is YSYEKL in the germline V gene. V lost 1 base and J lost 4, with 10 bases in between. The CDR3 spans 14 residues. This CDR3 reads CASSQGLGGTEAFF. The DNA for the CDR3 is TGCGCCAGCAGCCAAGGCCTCGGGGGCACTGAAGCTTTCTTT.

CDR3 region: CASSRSGPPNEEAFF. CDR3 nucleotide sequence: TGTGCCAGCAGCAGGTCCGGCCCCCCCAACGAAGAAGCTTTCTTT. The chain couples TRBV28 to TRBJ1-1; no firm D call. There are 15 residues in the CDR3. The germline V and J ends were trimmed by 6 bases and 8 bases, with 22 bases remaining between them. The germline V gene has CDR1 MDHEN and CDR2 SYDVKM.

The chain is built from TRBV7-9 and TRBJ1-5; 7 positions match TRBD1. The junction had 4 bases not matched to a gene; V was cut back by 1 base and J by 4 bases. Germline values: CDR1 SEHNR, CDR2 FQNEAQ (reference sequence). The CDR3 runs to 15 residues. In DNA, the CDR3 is TGTGCCAGCAGCTTAGACAGGGGCGGGAATCAGCCCCAGCATTTT. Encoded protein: CASSLDRGGNQPQHF.

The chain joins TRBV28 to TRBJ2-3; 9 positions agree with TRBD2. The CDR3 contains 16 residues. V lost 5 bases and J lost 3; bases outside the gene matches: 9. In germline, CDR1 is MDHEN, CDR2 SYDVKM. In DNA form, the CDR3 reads TGTGCCAGCAGTCGTGCACTAGCGGGTGCAACAGATACGCAGTATTTT. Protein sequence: CASSRALAGATDTQYF. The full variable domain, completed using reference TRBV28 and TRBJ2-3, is DVKVTQSSRYLVKRTGEKVFLECVQDMDHENMFWYRQDPGLGLRLIYFSYDVKMKEKGDIPEGYSVSREKKERFSLILESASTNQTSMYLCASSRALAGATDTQYFGPGTRLTVL.